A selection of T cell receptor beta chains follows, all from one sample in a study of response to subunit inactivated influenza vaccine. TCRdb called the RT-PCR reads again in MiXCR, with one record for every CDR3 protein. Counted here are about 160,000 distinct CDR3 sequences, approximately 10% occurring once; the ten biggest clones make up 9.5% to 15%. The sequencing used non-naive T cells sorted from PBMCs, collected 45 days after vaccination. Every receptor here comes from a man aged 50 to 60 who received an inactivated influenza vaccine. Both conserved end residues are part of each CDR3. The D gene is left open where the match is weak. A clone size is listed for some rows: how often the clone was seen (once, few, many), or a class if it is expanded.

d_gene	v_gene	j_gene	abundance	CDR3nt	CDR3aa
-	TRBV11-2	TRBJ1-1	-	TGTGCCAGCAGCTTAGTCGGGGCCACTGAAGCTTTCTTT	CASSLVGATEAFF
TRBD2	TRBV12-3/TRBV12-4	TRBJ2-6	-	TGTGCCAGCAGTTTAAGCGGGGTTACTGGGGCCAACGTCCTGACTTTC	CASSLSGVTGANVLTF
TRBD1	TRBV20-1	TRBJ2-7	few	TGCAGTGCTAGAGTGACAGGGCCCTACGAGCAGTACTTC	CSARVTGPYEQYF
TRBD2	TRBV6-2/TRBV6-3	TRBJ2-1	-	TGTGCCAGCAGAGCGACTAGCGGGAGGATAGGTAGAAATGAGCAGTTCTTC	CASRATSGRIGRNEQFF
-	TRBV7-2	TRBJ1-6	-	TGTGCCAGCAGCTTAGTAGGTACAGGGACAAATTCACCCCTCCACTTT	CASSLVGTGTNSPLHF
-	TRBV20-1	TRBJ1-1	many	TGCAGTGCTAGAGAGATAACCGGGGTTGGGACTGAAGCTTTCTTT	CSAREITGVGTEAFF
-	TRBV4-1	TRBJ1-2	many	TGCGCCAGCAGCCATACCTCACAGGGAAACTATGGCTACACCTTC	CASSHTSQGNYGYTF
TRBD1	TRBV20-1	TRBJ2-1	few	TGCAGTGCCAGGGGACAGAACGTGTACAATGAGCAGTTCTTC	CSARGQNVYNEQFF
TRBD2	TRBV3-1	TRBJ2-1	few	TGTGCCAGCAGCCCTAGCGGGGGGTCCTACAATGAGCAGTTCTTC	CASSPSGGSYNEQFF
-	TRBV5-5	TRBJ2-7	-	TGTGCCAGCAGCTTTTTCCCAAGCCACGAGCAGTACTTC	CASSFFPSHEQYF
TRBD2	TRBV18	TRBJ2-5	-	TGTGCCAGCTCACCCATGACTAGCGGGTCTCTAGAGACCCAGTACTTC	CASSPMTSGSLETQYF
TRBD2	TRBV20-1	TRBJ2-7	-	TGCAGTGCCCCGTCTAGGCGGGAGGGTGGCATCGAGCAGTACTTC	CSAPSRREGGIEQYF
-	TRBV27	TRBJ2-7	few	TGTGCCAGCTTAGAGCGGACCTACGAGCAGTACTTC	CASLERTYEQYF
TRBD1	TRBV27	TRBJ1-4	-	TGTGCCAGCAGTCCCTCGACAGGGCGTAATGAAAAACTGTTTTTT	CASSPSTGRNEKLFF
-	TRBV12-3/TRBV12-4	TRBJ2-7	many	TGTGCCAGCAGTTCGGATTTACGGGGTTTAACCTACGAGCAGTACTTC	CASSSDLRGLTYEQYF
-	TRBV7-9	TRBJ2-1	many	TGTGCCAGCACCTCCCCGGGGTTGGGGGAGCAGTTCTTC	CASTSPGLGEQFF
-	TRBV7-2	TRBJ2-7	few	TGTGCCAGCAGCTTAGGACAAAGGGCCTACGAGCAGTACTTC	CASSLGQRAYEQYF
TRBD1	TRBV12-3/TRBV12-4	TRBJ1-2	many	TGTGCCAGCAGTCCAGGGGGACAGGGAAACTATGGCTACACCTTC	CASSPGGQGNYGYTF
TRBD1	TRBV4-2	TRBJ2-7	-	TGTGCCAGCAGCCTCTCTGCGGGACAGGGTACCAACGAGCAGTACTTC	CASSLSAGQGTNEQYF
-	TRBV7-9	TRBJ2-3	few	TGTGCCAGCAGCGCCCGTAGGGCAGATACGCAGTATTTT	CASSARRADTQYF
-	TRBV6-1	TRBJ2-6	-	TGTGCCAGCAGGAGAGGAGGGATAGTGGCTGGGGCCAACGTCCTGACTTTC	CASRRGGIVAGANVLTF
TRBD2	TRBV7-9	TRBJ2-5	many	TGTGCCAGCACTCTAGCGGGGGTGAAAGAGACCCAGTACTTC	CASTLAGVKETQYF
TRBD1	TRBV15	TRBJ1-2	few	TGTGCCACCAGCAGAGATCGGAGACAGGGAGGTGAAGTCTATGGCTACACCTTC	CATSRDRRQGGEVYGYTF
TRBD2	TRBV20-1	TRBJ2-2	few	TGCAGTGCTAGAGCTCGCGGGAGGTCTAGCACCGGGGAGCTGTTTTTT	CSARARGRSSTGELFF
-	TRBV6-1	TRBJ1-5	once	TGTGCCAGCAGCAGTCAGGGGTATCAGCCCCAGCATTTT	CASSSQGYQPQHF
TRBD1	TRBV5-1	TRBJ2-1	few	TGCGCCAGCAGCCATGGGGTCAGGGGGCGAGCCCGAGTATCGCCCTATGAGCAGTTCTTC	CASSHGVRGRARVSPYEQFF
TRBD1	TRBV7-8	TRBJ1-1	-	TGTGCCAGCAGCTTAGTTGAACAGGGGGGGACTGAAGCTTTCTTT	CASSLVEQGGTEAFF